Below, 14 T cell receptor beta chains from the same sample are listed, as sequenced in a study of T cells in Graves' hyperthyroidism and ophthalmopathy. What was amplified from RNA transcripts were TCR beta CDR3 regions. HTBI primers were the set used in a first-round RT-PCR of the TCR CDR3. One entry per CDR3 protein, called by TCRdb with MiXCR from the multiplex PCR reads. In the table there are roughly 500,000 distinct CDR3 sequences, roughly 45% of which are singletons. The sequencing input was peripheral blood or thyroid tissue (not recorded which). The receptor set was obtained from an adult woman with Graves' disease, either hyperthyroidism or ophthalmopathy (not recorded which).

This clonotype showed up just once. The V and J genes are TRBV29-1 and TRBJ2-5, with TRBD1 as a possible D gene (7 bases). This CDR3 region has 14 residues. CDR1 and CDR2 from the germline V gene are SQVTM and ANQGSEA. V was pared by 6 bases and J by 5 bases, with 19 bases between. CDR3 region: CSVQNRGGGETQYF. CDR3 DNA: TGCAGCGTACAAAACAGGGGAGGAGGGGAGACCCAGTACTTC.

About this clonotype: One junction end disagrees with the germline gene, perhaps due to a read error. The chain combines TRBV6-5 with TRBJ1-1; D unresolved. The germline CDR1 and CDR2 sequences are MNHEY and SVGAGI. The CDR3 covers 13 residues. The CDR3 region has the DNA TGTGCCAGCAGTTTACAAGAGAACATTGAAGCTTTCTTT. Translated, it gives CASSLQENIEAFF.

V gene TRBV15 combines with J gene TRBJ2-5; tentatively, D is TRBD2 (7 bases). The V gene lost 5 bases and the J gene lost 4 bases, with 14 bases spanning the gap. Germline CDR1 and CDR2: LNHNV and YYDKDF (reference sequence). CDR3 length: 14 amino acids. For the CDR3, the DNA is TGTGCCACCAGCCGGGGGGCCGGGAGAGAGACCCAGTACTTC. It codes for CATSRGAGRETQYF.

The gene calls are TRBV24-1 and TRBJ2-5; tentative D call: TRBD1 (6 bases). The ends were cut back, 7 bases at V and 5 bases at J, with 13 bases in the middle. The CDR3 is made up of 13 amino acids. The germline gives CDR1 KGHDR, CDR2 SFDVKD. The CDR3 coding sequence is TGTGCCACCAGGACCTCAGGGGAGGAGACCCAGTACTTC. This translates into CATRTSGEETQYF.

This clonotype was detected many times. This rearrangement joins TRBV29-1 to TRBJ2-7; D possibly matches TRBD1 or TRBD2 (5 bases each). Deletions cut 5 bases from V and 1 base from J, with 12 bases between. Germline V lookup: CDR1 SQVTM, CDR2 ANQGSEA. The CDR3 is made up of 13 amino acids. The CDR3 DNA sequence: TGCAGCGTTCGGGGCAGGTTATCCTACGAGCAGTACTTC. Translating gives CSVRGRLSYEQYF.

The genes are TRBV20-1 and TRBJ2-5; possibly TRBD1 or TRBD2 for D (5 bases each). Per germline, CDR1 DFQATT and CDR2 SNEGSKA (reference sequence). With 8 bases removed from V and 5 bases from J, the gap between germline ends came to 18 bases. The CDR3 spans 13 residues. CDR3 in amino acids: CSLLFRDEETQYF. CDR3 bases: TGCAGTCTGCTATTCCGGGACGAGGAGACCCAGTACTTC.

J is TRBJ2-7 and V is TRBV20-1; the D gene is possibly TRBD1 (5 bases). Trimming cost V 1 base and J 1 base, with 11 bases left between them. Germline V gives CDR1 DFQATT, CDR2 SNEGSKA (reference sequence). The CDR3 is made up of 14 amino acids. CDR3 in amino acids: CSARVARESYEQYF. The CDR3 bases are TGCAGTGCTAGAGTGGCCAGGGAATCCTACGAGCAGTACTTC.

The DNA for the CDR3 is TGTGCCAGCAGCTTATCTGGGCAGGCTTGGGACGAGCAGTACTTC. Translated, it gives CASSLSGQAWDEQYF. This chain joins TRBV7-6 and TRBJ2-7; no clear D gene. Trimming pared 2 bases from V and 5 bases from J, leaving 16 bases between. Germline V gene lookup returns CDR1 SGHVS and CDR2 FNYEAQ. The CDR3 sequence is 15 residues long.

The chain recombines TRBV7-8 with TRBJ2-2, with D perhaps TRBD1 (5 bases). Germline values: CDR1 SGHVS, CDR2 FQNEAQ. The CDR3 is 14 amino acids. V was cut by 2 bases and J by 8 bases, with 12 bases left in between. The CDR3 nucleotides are TGTGCCAGCAGCTTACCCGCAGGGCGGGGGGAGCTGTTTTTT. Translated, it gives CASSLPAGRGELFF.

This clonotype showed up many times. The chain links TRBV11-2 to TRBJ1-1; a possible D gene is TRBD1 (6 bases). The ends were cut back, 0 bases at V and 4 bases at J, with 9 bases in the middle. CDR3 length: 14 residues. CDR1 and CDR2 (germline): SGHAT, FQNNGV. CDR3 amino acids: CASSLDLGGTEAFF. The CDR3 DNA follows: TGTGCCAGCAGCTTAGATCTAGGGGGCACTGAAGCTTTCTTT.

J is TRBJ1-5 and V is TRBV20-1; maybe TRBD1 (5 bases). CDR1 and CDR2 from the germline V gene are DFQATT and SNEGSKA (reference sequence). Trimming pared 6 bases from V and 3 bases from J, leaving 21 bases between. The CDR3 consists of 16 residues. The CDR3 spells CSADRGDRRPNQPQHF. The CDR3 DNA reads as TGCAGTGCGGATCGCGGGGACCGCCGTCCCAATCAGCCCCAGCATTTT.

The rearrangement joins TRBV7-2 to TRBJ2-7; 10 bases are shared with TRBD1. V was pared by 7 bases and J by 2 bases, with 11 bases of the junction left unmatched. Germline loops: CDR1 SGHTA, CDR2 FQGNSA. This CDR3 contains 16 residues. The CDR3 nucleotides are TGTGCCAGCACCCTCCACAGGGACAGGGGAGCCTACGAGCAGTACTTC. Its translation is CASTLHRDRGAYEQYF. The variable domain in full, completed from reference TRBV7-2 and TRBJ2-7, reads GAGVSQSPSNKVTEKGKDVELRCDPISGHTALYWYRQSLGQGLEFLIYFQGNSAPDKSGLPSDRFSAERTGGSVSTLTIQRTQQEDSAVYLCASTLHRDRGAYEQYFGPGTRLTVT.

This clonotype has ten or more counts. The V call is TRBV20-1, the J call TRBJ2-7; D may be TRBD2 (6 bases). The CDR3 runs to 14 residues. CDR1 DFQATT and CDR2 SNEGSKA come from the germline V gene (reference sequence). The ends were cut back, 2 bases at V and 1 base at J, with 12 bases in the middle. The CDR3 bases are TGCAGTGCTAGACAAGGAGGGCAATCCTACGAGCAGTACTTC. It translates to CSARQGGQSYEQYF.

The V gene is TRBV15, the J gene TRBJ1-2; D gene ambiguous. This CDR3 has 14 residues. V lost 0 bases and J lost 8, with 13 bases in between. Germline V gene sequence: CDR1 LNHNV, CDR2 YYDKDF (reference sequence). CDR3 sequence: CATSRDTGYWGYTF. CDR3 bases: TGTGCCACCAGCAGAGATACCGGGTACTGGGGCTACACCTTC.